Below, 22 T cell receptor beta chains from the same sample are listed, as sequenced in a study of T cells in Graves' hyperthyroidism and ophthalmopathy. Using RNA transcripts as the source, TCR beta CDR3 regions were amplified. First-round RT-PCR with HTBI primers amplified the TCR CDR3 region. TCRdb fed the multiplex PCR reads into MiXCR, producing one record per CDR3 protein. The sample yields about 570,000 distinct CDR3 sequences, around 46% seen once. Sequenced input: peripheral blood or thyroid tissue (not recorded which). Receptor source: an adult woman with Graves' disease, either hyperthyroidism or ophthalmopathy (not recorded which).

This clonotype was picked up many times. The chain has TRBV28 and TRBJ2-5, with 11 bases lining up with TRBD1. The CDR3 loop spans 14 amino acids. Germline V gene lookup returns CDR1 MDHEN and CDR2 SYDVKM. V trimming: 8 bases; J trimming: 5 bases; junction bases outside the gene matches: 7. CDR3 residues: CASGRTGGRETQYF. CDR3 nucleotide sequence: TGTGCCAGCGGTAGGACAGGGGGCAGGGAGACCCAGTACTTC.

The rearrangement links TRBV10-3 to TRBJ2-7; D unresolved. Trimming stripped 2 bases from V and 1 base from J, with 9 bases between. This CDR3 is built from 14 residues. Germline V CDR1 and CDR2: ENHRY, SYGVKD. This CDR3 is CAISERTVSYEQYF. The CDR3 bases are TGTGCCATCAGTGAGAGGACCGTTTCCTACGAGCAGTACTTC.

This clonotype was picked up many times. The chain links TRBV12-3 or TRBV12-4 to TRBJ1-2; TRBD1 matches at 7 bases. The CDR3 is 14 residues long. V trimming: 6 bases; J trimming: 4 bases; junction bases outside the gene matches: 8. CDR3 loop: CASSRQQGTYGYTF. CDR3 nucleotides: TGTGCCAGCAGCCGTCAACAGGGGACCTATGGCTACACCTTC.

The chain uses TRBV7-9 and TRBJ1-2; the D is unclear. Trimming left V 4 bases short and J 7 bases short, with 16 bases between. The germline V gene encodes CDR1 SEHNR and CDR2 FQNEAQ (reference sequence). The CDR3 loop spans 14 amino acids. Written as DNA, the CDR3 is TGTGCCAGCAGCTCCACCGCTGATGACTCTGGCTACACCTTC. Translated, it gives CASSSTADDSGYTF.

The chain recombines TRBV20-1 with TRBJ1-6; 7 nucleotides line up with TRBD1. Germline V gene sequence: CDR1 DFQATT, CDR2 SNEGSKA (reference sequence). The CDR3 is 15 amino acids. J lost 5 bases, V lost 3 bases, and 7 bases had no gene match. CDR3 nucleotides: TGCAGTGCTAGTGACAGGGCTCTCGATAATTCACCCCTCCACTTT. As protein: CSASDRALDNSPLHF.

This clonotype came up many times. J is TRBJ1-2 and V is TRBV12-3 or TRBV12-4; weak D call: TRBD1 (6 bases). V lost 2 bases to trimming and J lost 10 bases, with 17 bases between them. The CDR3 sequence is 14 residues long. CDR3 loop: CASSLMGGEVLYTF. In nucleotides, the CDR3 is TGTGCCAGCAGTTTAATGGGGGGCGAAGTCCTCTACACCTTC.

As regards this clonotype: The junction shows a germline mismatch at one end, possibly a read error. The CDR3 reads CASSPRGLVF. Written as DNA, the CDR3 is TGTGCCAGCAGCCCAAGGGGTCTAGTCTTC. J is TRBJ1-2 and V is TRBV7-6; possibly TRBD1 for D (5 bases). Germline loops: CDR1 SGHVS, CDR2 FNYEAQ. The CDR3 runs to 10 residues.

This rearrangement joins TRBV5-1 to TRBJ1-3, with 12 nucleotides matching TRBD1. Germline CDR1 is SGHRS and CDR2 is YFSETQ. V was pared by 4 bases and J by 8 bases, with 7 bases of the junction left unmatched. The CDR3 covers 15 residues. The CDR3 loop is CASSRGQGAGDTIYF. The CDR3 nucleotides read TGCGCCAGCAGCAGGGGACAGGGGGCCGGAGACACCATATATTTT.

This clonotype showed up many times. The CDR3 DNA reads TGTGCCACCAGCATGAACTCCAACACCGGGGAGCTGTTTTTT. Protein sequence: CATSMNSNTGELFF. The rearrangement uses TRBV15 and TRBJ2-2, with D unresolved. Per the germline V gene, CDR1 is LNHNV and CDR2 is YYDKDF (reference sequence). V lost 4 bases and J 2 bases, leaving 8 bases between the germline ends. The CDR3 is 14 residues long.

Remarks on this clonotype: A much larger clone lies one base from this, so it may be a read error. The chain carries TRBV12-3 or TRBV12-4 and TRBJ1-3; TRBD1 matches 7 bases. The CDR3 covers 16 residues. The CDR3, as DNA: TGTGCCAGCAGTCCCAGGGGCAGGGGGTTAGGAAACATCATATATTTT. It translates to CASSPRGRGLGNIIYF.

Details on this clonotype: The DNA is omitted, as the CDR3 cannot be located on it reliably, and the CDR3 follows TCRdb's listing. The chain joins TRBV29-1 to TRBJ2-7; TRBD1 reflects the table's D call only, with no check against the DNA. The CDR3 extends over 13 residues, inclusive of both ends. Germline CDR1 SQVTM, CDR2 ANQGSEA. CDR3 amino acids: CSVGTGTRGELYF.

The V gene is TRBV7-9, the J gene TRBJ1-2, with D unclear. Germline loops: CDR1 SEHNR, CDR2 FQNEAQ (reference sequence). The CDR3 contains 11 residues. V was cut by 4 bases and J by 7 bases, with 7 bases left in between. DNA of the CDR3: TGTGCCAGCAGCTCCTTTCGTGGCTACACCTTC. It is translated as CASSSFRGYTF.

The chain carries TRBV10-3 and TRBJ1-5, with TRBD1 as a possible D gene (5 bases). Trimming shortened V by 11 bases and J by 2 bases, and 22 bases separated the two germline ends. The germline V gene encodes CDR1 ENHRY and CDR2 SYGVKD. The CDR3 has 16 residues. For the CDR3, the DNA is TGTGCCTCCACGCCCTCATGGGGAGGGGGCAATCAGCCCCAGCATTTT. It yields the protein CASTPSWGGGNQPQHF.

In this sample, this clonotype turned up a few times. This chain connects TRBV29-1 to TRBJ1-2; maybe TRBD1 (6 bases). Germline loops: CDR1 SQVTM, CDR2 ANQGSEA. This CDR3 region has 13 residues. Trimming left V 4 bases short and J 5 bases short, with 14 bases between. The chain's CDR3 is CSVASGVTYGYTF. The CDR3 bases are TGCAGCGTTGCCTCAGGGGTGACATATGGCTACACCTTC.

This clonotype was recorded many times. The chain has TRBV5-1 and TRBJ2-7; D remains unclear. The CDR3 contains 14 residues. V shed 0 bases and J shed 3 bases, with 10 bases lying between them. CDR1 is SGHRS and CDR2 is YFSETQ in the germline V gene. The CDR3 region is CASSLEGRNYEQYF. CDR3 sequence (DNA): TGCGCCAGCAGCTTGGAGGGCAGAAACTACGAGCAGTACTTC.

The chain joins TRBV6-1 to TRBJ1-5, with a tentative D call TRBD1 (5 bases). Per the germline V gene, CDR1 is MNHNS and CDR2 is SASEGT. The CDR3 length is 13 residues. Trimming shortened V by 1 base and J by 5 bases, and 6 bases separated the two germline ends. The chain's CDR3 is CASSEEGHQPQHF. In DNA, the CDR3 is TGTGCCAGCAGTGAAGAGGGGCATCAGCCCCAGCATTTT.

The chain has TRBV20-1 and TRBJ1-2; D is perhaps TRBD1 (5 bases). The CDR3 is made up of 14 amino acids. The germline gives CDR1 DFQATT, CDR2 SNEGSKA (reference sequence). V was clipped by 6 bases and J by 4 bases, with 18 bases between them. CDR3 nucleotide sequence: TGCAGTGCCTGGGGACCGCTAAAGGGCTATGGCTACACCTTC. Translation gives CSAWGPLKGYGYTF.

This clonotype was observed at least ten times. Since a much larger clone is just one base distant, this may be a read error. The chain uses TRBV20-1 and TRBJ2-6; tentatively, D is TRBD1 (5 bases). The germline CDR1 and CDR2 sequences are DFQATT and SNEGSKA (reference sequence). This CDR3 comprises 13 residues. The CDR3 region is CSARVLGANVPTF. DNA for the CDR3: TGCAGTGCTAGAGTCTTAGGGGCCAACGTCCCGACTTTC.

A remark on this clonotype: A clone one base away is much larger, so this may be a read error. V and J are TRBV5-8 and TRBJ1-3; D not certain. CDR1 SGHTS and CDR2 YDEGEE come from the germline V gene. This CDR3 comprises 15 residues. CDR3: CASSPLMWSGSTIYF. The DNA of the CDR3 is TGTGCCAGCAGCCCATTGATGTGGTCTGGAAGCACCATATATTTT.

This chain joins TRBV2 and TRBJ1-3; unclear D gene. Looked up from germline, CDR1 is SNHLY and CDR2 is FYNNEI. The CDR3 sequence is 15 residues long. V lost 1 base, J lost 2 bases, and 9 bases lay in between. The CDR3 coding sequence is TGTGCCAGCAGTGAAGGGACTATGACTGGAAACACCATATATTTT. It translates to CASSEGTMTGNTIYF.

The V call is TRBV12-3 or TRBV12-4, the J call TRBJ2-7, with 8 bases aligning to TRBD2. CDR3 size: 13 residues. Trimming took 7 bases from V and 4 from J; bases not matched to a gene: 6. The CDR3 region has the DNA TGTGCCAGCACCCGAGCGGGAGAGTACGAGCAGTACTTC. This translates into CASTRAGEYEQYF.

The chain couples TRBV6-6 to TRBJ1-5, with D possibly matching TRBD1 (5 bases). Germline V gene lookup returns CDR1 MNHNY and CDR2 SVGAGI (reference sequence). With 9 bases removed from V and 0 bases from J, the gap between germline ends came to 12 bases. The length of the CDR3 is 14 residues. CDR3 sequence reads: CARTTADSNQPQHF. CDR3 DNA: TGTGCCAGGACGACAGCAGATAGCAATCAGCCCCAGCATTTT.